Listed here are 15 T cell receptor beta chains from one sample, sequenced in a study of a mutant IDH1 vaccine in newly diagnosed glioma (dated by TCRdb to about 2021). The antigens these receptors bind are not known. The time point label here, explained by the study, means: week 11, during vaccination. A 20-mer mutant IDH1 peptide at 300 micrograms in Montanide made up each vaccine dose, which was injected subcutaneously together with topical imiquimod. The library was built by means of the immunoSEQ multiplex PCR assay. As stored in TCRdb, this immuneACCESS dataset retains in-frame rearrangements with V and J assigned. A fraction of the clones does not appear; measured against another copy, unresolved V genes explain less than half of the discrepancy, and the remainder lacks a known reason. The sample records about 40,000 clones, roughly 89% of which are singletons. 2% to 2.5% of the sample goes to the ten largest clones.

This sample comprised PBMCs, obtained from a glioma patient whose treatment included an IDH1 peptide vaccine. These receptors were obtained from a man aged 40-49 years with glioma.

V usage is TRBV7-2 and J usage is TRBJ1-2, with 7 bases identical to TRBD1. Germline V gives CDR1 SGHTA, CDR2 FQGNSA. The V and J ends lost 5 bases and 4 bases, in that order; junction bases with no gene match: 10. The CDR3 runs 15 residues. Written as DNA, the CDR3 is TGTGCCAGCAGCCGCCAACAGGGGCCGTCCTATGGCTACACCTTC. Its translation is CASSRQQGPSYGYTF.

The table lists this clone with a few counts. J is TRBJ1-1 and V is TRBV6-1; D gene ambiguous. CDR1 and CDR2 from the germline V gene are MNHNS and SASEGT. V was pared by 7 bases and J by 3 bases, with 12 bases between. CDR3 length equals 13 residues. The DNA for the CDR3 is TGTGCCAGCATCTCCCTAAGGTACACTGAAGCTTTCTTT. It specifies CASISLRYTEAFF.

This rearrangement joins TRBV4-2 to TRBJ2-7; 8 bases match TRBD2. The V segment lost 1 base and the J segment 0 bases; nucleotides outside the gene matches: 2. The CDR3 covers 15 residues. The germline V gene has CDR1 LGHNA and CDR2 YNFKEQ. The CDR3 DNA reads as TGTGCCAGCAGCCAAGCGAGCGGGAGCTCCTACGAGCAGTACTTC. It yields the protein CASSQASGSSYEQYF.

The chain carries TRBV27 and TRBJ1-2; 8 bases line up with TRBD1. V dropped 3 bases and J dropped 1; count of bases not matched to a gene: 4. Germline values: CDR1 MNHEY, CDR2 SMNVEV (reference sequence). The CDR3 consists of 15 residues. The CDR3 loop is CASSFRGRNNYGYTF. CDR3 nucleotide sequence: TGTGCCAGCAGTTTCAGGGGGCGGAATAACTATGGCTACACCTTC.

This sequence joins TRBV4-1 and TRBJ2-7; 8 bases fit TRBD2. Germline values: CDR1 MGHRA, CDR2 YSYEKL. The CDR3 spans 15 residues. V was pared by 1 base and J by 3 bases, with 5 bases of the junction left unmatched. In DNA form, the CDR3 reads TGCGCCAGCAGCCAAGCTGCGGGAGGACACTACGAGCAGTACTTC. This codes for CASSQAAGGHYEQYF.

V gene TRBV2 combines with J gene TRBJ2-2; D possibly corresponds to TRBD1 (6 bases). From germline, CDR1 is SNHLY and CDR2 FYNNEI. CDR3 length equals 13 residues. The V end lost 6 bases, the J end lost 5 bases, and 10 bases lay between the germline ends. The CDR3 sequence is CASSTGMTGELFF. In DNA, the CDR3 is TGTGCCAGCAGCACAGGGATGACCGGGGAGCTGTTTTTT.

The rearrangement joins TRBV27 to TRBJ1-5, with 8 positions matching TRBD1. The CDR3 is 15 amino acids. J was trimmed by 2 bases and V by 6 bases; bases with no gene match: 6. The V gene's germline CDR1 is MNHEY and CDR2 SMNVEV (reference sequence). In DNA, the CDR3 is TGTGCCAGCAGGCTGATGACAGGGGGCAATCAGCCCCAGCATTTT. Its translation: CASRLMTGGNQPQHF.

The chain combines TRBV28 with TRBJ2-2; 7 bases align to TRBD2. This CDR3 is built from 15 residues. Germline V gene lookup returns CDR1 MDHEN and CDR2 SYDVKM. Trimming cost V 4 bases and J 5 bases; bases outside gene matches: 7. The CDR3 DNA is TGTGCCAGCAGTTCGGCGGGAGAAGGGACCGGGGAGCTGTTTTTT. Translated, it gives CASSSAGEGTGELFF. The full variable domain, rest sourced from reference TRBV28 and TRBJ2-2, is DVKVTQSSRYLVKRTGEKVFLECVQDMDHENMFWYRQDPGLGLRLIYFSYDVKMKEKGDIPEGYSVSREKKERFSLILESASTNQTSMYLCASSSAGEGTGELFFGEGSRLTVL.

There are a few counts of this clone. The rearrangement joins TRBV4-1 to TRBJ1-1; D is possibly TRBD1 (5 bases). The CDR3 runs to 14 residues. CDR1 MGHRA and CDR2 YSYEKL come from the germline V gene. V was clipped by 6 bases and J by 1 base, with 12 bases between them. The DNA for the CDR3 is TGCGCCAGCAGAGGGACCCTGCGGAACACTGAAGCTTTCTTT. This sequence encodes CASRGTLRNTEAFF.

This clone was recorded only once. A junction boundary mismatches the germline segment, possibly from a read error. This chain joins TRBV7-8 and TRBJ1-2; tentatively, D is TRBD1 (5 bases). The CDR3 is made up of 16 amino acids. In germline, CDR1 is SGHVS, CDR2 FQNEAQ. The CDR3 DNA follows: TGTGCCAGCAGCCTAGCGGTAGGGGAAGGCGGCGGTGGCTACACCTTC. Protein sequence: CASSLAVGEGGGGYTF.

The genes are TRBV4-3 and TRBJ2-7; D unresolved. Germline-derived CDR1 and CDR2 are LGHNA and YSLEER. V dropped 0 bases and J dropped 1 base, with 16 bases sitting between them. CDR3 length equals 17 residues. This CDR3 is CASSQEGVGRSSYEQYF. For the CDR3, the DNA is TGCGCCAGCAGCCAAGAAGGAGTTGGACGTTCTTCCTACGAGCAGTACTTC.

V gene TRBV5-6 combines with J gene TRBJ2-7; a weak D match, TRBD1 (6 bases). Trimming removed 2 bases from V and 3 bases from J, with 15 bases in between. CDR1 is SGHDT and CDR2 is YYEEEE in the germline V gene. The CDR3 has 15 amino acids. The CDR3 DNA sequence: TGTGCCAGCAGCTTATGGCAGGGGAACCTCTACGAGCAGTACTTC. It is translated as CASSLWQGNLYEQYF.

The chain uses TRBV14 and TRBJ2-4; D may be TRBD2 (6 bases). CDR1 is SGHDN, CDR2 FVKESK, per germline. Trimming removed 3 bases at V and 10 bases at J, with 13 bases between. The CDR3 is made up of 13 amino acids. The DNA of the CDR3 is TGTGCCAGCAGCCATGGGGGGATGGAGATTCAGTACTTC. Translating it yields CASSHGGMEIQYF.

The rearrangement uses TRBV2 and TRBJ1-2, with D perhaps TRBD1 (5 bases). V shed 6 bases and J shed 1 base, with 9 bases lying between them. The CDR3 is made up of 13 amino acids. The germline CDR1 and CDR2 sequences are SNHLY and FYNNEI. The CDR3, as DNA: TGTGCCAGCAGGGGGACGGGTAACTATGGCTACACCTTC. As protein: CASRGTGNYGYTF.

The chain is built from TRBV5-5 and TRBJ2-7; D call uncertain. V lost 1 base, J lost 4 bases, and 12 bases lay in between. The CDR3 length is 14 residues. The germline CDR1 and CDR2 sequences are SGHKS and YYEKEE (reference sequence). The CDR3 loop reads CASSLRTAAYEQYF. Written as DNA, the CDR3 is TGTGCCAGCAGCTTGAGGACGGCCGCATACGAGCAGTACTTC.